The entry below gives a single TCR beta chain sequence along with its context. Its target is unknown. Using a J-beta primer mix together with a sample-barcoded 5' primer, a second PCR was run for about 6 to 11 cycles. TCRdb re-analysed the 5' RACE reads in MiXCR, keeping a single row per CDR3 protein. The top ten hold around 18% of the sample, which has 850,000 to 1,300,000 distinct CDR3 sequences, less than 50% seen once. This entry comes from a study of blood T cells in healthy people across ages. General study points: Because donor CMV status was unknown, expanded clonotype changes were possibly confounded. Per-million-T-cell TCR beta diversity fell roughly linearly with age.

Each donor supplied approximately 10 milliliters of peripheral blood. No fewer than 7 million PBMCs went into each sample. Germline-derived CDR1 and CDR2 are MGHRA and YSYEKL. This CDR3 is 14 amino acids long. The ends were cut back, 2 bases at V and 0 bases at J, with 4 bases in the middle. This sequence originates from a woman in her sixties in good health. The sample was blood. This sequence joins TRBV4-1 and TRBJ1-4; D remains unclear. This CDR3 is CASSQRATNEKLFF. In nucleotides, the CDR3 is TGCGCCAGCAGCCAAAGGGCAACTAATGAAAAACTGTTTTTT.